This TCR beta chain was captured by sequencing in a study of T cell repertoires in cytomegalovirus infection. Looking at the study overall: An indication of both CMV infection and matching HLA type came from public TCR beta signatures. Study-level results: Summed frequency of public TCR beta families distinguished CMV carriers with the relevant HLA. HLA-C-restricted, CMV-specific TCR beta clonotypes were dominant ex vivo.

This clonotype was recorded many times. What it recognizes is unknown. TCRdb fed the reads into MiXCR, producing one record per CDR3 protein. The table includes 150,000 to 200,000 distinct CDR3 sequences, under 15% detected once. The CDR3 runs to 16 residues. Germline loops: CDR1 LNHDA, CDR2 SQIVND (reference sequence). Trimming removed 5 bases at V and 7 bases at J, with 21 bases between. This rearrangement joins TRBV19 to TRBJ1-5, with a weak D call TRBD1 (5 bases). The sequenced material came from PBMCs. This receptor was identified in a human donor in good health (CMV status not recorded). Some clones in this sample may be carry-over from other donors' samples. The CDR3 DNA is TGTGCCAGTAGTTGGTCCAGTGGAGGGGCGCGACAGCCCCAGCATTTT. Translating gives CASSWSSGGARQPQHF. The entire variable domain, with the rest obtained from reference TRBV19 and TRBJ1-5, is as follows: DGGITQSPKYLFRKEGQNVTLSCEQNLNHDAMYWYRQDPGQGLRLIYYSQIVNDFQKGDIAEGYSVSREKKESFPLTVTSAQKNPTAFYLCASSWSSGGARQPQHFGDGTRLSIL.